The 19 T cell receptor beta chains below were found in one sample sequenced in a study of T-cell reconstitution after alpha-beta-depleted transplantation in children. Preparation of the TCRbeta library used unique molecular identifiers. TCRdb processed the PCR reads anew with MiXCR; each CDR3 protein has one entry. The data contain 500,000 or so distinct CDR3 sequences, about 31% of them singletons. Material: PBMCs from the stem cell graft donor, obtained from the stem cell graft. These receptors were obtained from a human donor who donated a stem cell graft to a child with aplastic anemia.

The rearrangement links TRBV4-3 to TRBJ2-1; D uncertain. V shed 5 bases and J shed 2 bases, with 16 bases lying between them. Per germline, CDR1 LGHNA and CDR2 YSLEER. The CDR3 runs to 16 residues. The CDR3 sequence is CASSLGMAAPYNEQFF. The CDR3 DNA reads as TGCGCCAGCAGCTTAGGGATGGCGGCTCCCTACAATGAGCAGTTCTTC.

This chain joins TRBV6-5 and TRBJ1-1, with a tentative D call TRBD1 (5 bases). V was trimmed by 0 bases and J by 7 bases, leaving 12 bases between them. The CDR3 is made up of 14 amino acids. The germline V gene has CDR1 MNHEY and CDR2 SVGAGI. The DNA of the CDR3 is TGTGCCAGCAGTTACTCGGGGGGACGGCTTGAAGCTTTCTTT. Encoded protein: CASSYSGGRLEAFF.

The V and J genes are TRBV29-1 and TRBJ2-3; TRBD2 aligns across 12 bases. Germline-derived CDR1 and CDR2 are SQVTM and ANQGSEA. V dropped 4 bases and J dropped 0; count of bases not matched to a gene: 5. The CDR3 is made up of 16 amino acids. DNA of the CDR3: TGCAGCGTTGGGGGTCTAGCGGGGGGGAGCACAGATACGCAGTATTTT. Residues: CSVGGLAGGSTDTQYF.

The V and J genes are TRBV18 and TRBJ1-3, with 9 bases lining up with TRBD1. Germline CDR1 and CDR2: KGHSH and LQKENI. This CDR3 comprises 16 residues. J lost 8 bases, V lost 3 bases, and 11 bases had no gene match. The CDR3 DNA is TGTGCCAGCTCACCGACCGGGACAGGGTACGCAGACACCATATATTTT. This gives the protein CASSPTGTGYADTIYF.

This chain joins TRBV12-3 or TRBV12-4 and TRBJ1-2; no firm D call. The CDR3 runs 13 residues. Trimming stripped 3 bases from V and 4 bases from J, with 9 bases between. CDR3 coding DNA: TGTGCCAGCAGTTTTCCCTTGCTCTATGGCTACACCTTC. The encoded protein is CASSFPLLYGYTF.

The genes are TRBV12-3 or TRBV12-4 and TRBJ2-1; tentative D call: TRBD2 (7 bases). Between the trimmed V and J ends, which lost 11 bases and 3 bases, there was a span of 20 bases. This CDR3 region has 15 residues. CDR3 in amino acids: CAVGGRERGYNEQFF. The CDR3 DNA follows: TGTGCCGTCGGGGGGCGGGAGAGGGGCTACAATGAGCAGTTCTTC.

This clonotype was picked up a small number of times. The CDR3 reads CASRGQGSPYSGANVLTF. The CDR3 DNA follows: TGTGCCAGCAGAGGTCAGGGGAGCCCCTACTCTGGGGCCAACGTCCTGACTTTC. V is TRBV12-3 or TRBV12-4 and J is TRBJ2-6; perhaps TRBD1 as D (6 bases). Trimming shortened V by 6 bases and J by 0 bases, and 18 bases separated the two germline ends. The length of the CDR3 is 18 residues.

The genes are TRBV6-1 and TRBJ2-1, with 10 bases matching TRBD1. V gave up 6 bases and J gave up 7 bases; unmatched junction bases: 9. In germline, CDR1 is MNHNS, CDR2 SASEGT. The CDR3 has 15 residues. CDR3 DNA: TGTGCCAGCAGCGTCGACAGGGGGCGCGGGAATGAGCAGTTCTTC. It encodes CASSVDRGRGNEQFF.

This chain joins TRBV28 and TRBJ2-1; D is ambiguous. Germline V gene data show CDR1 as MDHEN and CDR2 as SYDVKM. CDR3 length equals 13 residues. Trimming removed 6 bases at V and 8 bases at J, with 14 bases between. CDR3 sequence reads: CASRSLDGDEQFF. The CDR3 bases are TGTGCCAGCAGATCATTAGATGGTGATGAGCAGTTCTTC.

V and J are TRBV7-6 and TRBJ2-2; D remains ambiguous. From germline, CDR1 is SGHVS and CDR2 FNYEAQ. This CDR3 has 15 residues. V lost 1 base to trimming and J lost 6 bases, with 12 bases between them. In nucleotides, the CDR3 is TGTGCCAGCAGCTTAGGGTCGTCAGAGGCCGGGGAGCTGTTTTTT. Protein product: CASSLGSSEAGELFF.

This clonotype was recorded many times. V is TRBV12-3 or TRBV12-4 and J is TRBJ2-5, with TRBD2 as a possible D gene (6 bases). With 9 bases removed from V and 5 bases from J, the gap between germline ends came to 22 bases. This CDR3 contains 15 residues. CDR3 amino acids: CASKGWTTNGETQYF. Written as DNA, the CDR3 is TGTGCCAGTAAGGGGTGGACTACGAACGGGGAGACCCAGTACTTC.

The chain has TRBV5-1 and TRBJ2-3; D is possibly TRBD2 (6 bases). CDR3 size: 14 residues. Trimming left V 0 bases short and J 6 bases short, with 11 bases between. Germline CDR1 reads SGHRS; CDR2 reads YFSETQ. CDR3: CASSLVREQDTQYF. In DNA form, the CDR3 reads TGCGCCAGCAGCTTGGTCCGGGAGCAGGATACGCAGTATTTT. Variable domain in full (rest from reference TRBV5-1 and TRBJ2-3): KAGVTQTPRYLIKTRGQQVTLSCSPISGHRSVSWYQQTPGQGLQFLFEYFSETQRNKGNFPGRFSGRQFSNSRSEMNVSTLELGDSALYLCASSLVREQDTQYFGPGTRLTVL.

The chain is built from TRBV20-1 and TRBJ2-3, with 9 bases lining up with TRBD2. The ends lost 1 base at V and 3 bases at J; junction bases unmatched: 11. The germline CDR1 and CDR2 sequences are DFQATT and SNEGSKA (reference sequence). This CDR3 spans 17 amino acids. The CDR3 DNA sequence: TGCAGTGCTAGAGTGAGAGGCGGGAGGGCCCGGACAGATACGCAGTATTTT. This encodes CSARVRGGRARTDTQYF.

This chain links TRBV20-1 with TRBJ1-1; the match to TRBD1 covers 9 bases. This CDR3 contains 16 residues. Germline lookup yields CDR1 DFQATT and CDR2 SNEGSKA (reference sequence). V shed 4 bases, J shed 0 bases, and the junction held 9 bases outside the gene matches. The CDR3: CSAMGQGRVMNTEAFF. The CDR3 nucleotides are TGCAGTGCTATGGGACAGGGAAGGGTCATGAACACTGAAGCTTTCTTT.

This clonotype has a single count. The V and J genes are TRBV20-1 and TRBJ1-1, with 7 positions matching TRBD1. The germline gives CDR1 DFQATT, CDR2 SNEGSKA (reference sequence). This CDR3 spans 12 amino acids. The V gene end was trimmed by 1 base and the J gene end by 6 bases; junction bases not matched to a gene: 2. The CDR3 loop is CSARATGPEAFF. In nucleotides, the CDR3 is TGCAGTGCTAGAGCGACAGGGCCTGAAGCTTTCTTT.

CDR3 sequence: CASLRTGGTEWAFF. As DNA, the CDR3 is TGTGCCAGCTTACGGACAGGGGGCACAGAGTGGGCTTTCTTT. This chain uses TRBV5-5 with TRBJ1-1; 11 bases fit TRBD1. Per germline, CDR1 SGHKS and CDR2 YYEKEE (reference sequence). V lost 7 bases, J lost 11 bases, and 13 bases stayed unmatched. CDR3 size: 14 residues.

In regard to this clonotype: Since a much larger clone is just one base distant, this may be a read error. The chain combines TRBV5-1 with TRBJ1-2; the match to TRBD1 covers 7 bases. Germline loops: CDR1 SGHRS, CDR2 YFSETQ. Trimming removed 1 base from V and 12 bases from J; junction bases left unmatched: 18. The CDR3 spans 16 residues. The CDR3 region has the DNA TGCGCCAGCAGCTTGTGGACCTCGACAGGGCCTAGGGGCGACACCTTC. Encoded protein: CASSLWTSTGPRGDTF. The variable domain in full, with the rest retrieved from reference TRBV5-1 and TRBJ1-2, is KAGVTQTPRYLIKTRGQQVTLSCSPISGHRSVSWYQQTPGQGLQFLFEYFSETQRNKGNFPGRFSGRQFSNSRSEMNVSTLELGDSALYLCASSLWTSTGPRGDTFGSGTRLTVV.

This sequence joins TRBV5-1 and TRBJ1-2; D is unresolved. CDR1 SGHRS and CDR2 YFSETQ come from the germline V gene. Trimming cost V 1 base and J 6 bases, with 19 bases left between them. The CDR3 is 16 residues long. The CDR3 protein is CASSLLGPPGEHGYTF. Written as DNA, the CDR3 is TGCGCCAGCAGCTTGTTGGGCCCACCGGGTGAACATGGCTACACCTTC.

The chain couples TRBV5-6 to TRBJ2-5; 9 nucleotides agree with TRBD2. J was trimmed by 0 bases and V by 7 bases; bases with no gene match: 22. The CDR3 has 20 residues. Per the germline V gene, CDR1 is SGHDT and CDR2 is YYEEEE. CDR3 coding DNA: TGTGCCAGCGATTCTATGCTTCTTGCGGGAGGGCCTTTGGACCAAGAGACCCAGTACTTC. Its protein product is CASDSMLLAGGPLDQETQYF.